Below, 31 T cell receptor beta chains from the same sample are listed, as sequenced in a study of response to subunit inactivated influenza vaccine. A single record per CDR3 protein comes from TCRdb applying MiXCR to the RT-PCR reads. The table lists roughly 500,000 distinct CDR3 sequences, around 25% of them singletons. The material sequenced was CD4+ T cells sorted from PBMCs, taken about 5 days after vaccination. These receptors were taken from a man in his fifties or sixties who received an inactivated influenza vaccine.

This clonotype was found a few times. The chain uses TRBV7-8 and TRBJ2-2; D unclear. Germline loops: CDR1 SGHVS, CDR2 FQNEAQ. The CDR3 has 15 residues. V gave up 2 bases and J gave up 4 bases, with 11 bases separating them. Here the CDR3 reads CASSLPLVGTGELFF. CDR3 DNA sequence: TGTGCCAGCAGCTTACCCCTAGTAGGCACCGGGGAGCTGTTTTTT.

The V call is TRBV27, the J call TRBJ2-3; D ambiguous. Trimming left V 3 bases short and J 3 bases short, with 10 bases between. CDR3 length: 14 amino acids. Germline CDR1 MNHEY, CDR2 SMNVEV (reference sequence). The CDR3 DNA sequence: TGTGCCAGCAGTTTTTGGTCTGGGACAGATACGCAGTATTTT. As protein: CASSFWSGTDTQYF.

The chain's CDR3 is CASSLQGPREYNEQFF. Written as DNA, the CDR3 is TGCGCCAGCAGCCTGCAGGGGCCCAGAGAGTACAATGAGCAGTTCTTC. V and J are TRBV5-1 and TRBJ2-1; tentative D call: TRBD1 (6 bases). The germline V and J ends were trimmed by 4 bases and 4 bases, with 18 bases remaining between them. Germline lookup yields CDR1 SGHRS and CDR2 YFSETQ. The CDR3 has 16 residues.

The chain has TRBV12-3 or TRBV12-4 and TRBJ2-1, with TRBD2 as a possible D gene (7 bases). The CDR3 totals 13 residues. The V gene lost 7 bases and the J gene lost 9 bases, with 16 bases spanning the gap. CDR3 coding DNA: TGTGCCAGCATGGCGGGGGCCGGGGCTGAGCAGTTCTTC. It yields the protein CASMAGAGAEQFF.

This clonotype has a handful of counts. The chain carries TRBV24-1 and TRBJ2-3; 11 nucleotides line up with TRBD2. Germline loops: CDR1 KGHDR, CDR2 SFDVKD. The CDR3 runs to 15 residues. Trimming cost V 4 bases and J 8 bases; bases outside gene matches: 7. CDR3 nucleotides: TGTGCCACCAGTGAGGAACTAGCGGGAGCTCGTACGCAGTATTTT. Translating gives CATSEELAGARTQYF.

This clonotype was counted a few times. The chain uses TRBV5-6 and TRBJ1-6; D perhaps matches TRBD1 (5 bases). Germline CDR1 is SGHDT and CDR2 is YYEEEE. This CDR3 is built from 15 residues. V dropped 4 bases and J dropped 10 bases, with 18 bases sitting between them. Here the CDR3 DNA reads TGTGCCAGCAGCCGGAGGGTGGGCAGGGCCTCACCCCTCCACTTT. This codes for CASSRRVGRASPLHF.

CDR3 residues: CASGGVNTGELFF. In DNA, the CDR3 is TGCGCCAGCGGGGGGGTGAACACCGGGGAGCTGTTTTTT. The chain combines TRBV5-1 with TRBJ2-2; TRBD2 matches 7 bases. The CDR3 contains 13 residues. The V and J ends lost 7 bases and 1 base, in that order; junction bases with no gene match: 1. Germline loops: CDR1 SGHRS, CDR2 YFSETQ.

This clonotype has just a few counts. The chain couples TRBV7-2 to TRBJ2-1; TRBD2 aligns across 12 bases. V dropped 5 bases and J dropped 15; count of bases not matched to a gene: 8. Germline V gene lookup returns CDR1 SGHTA and CDR2 FQGNSA. The CDR3 contains 13 residues. The CDR3 DNA is TGTGCCAGCAGCAACCGACTAGCGGGGGTGCCGTTCTTC. Residues: CASSNRLAGVPFF.

This clonotype was observed a few times. The chain employs TRBV7-8 and TRBJ2-5, with no clear D. V shed 1 base and J shed 5 bases, with 11 bases lying between them. CDR3 size: 14 residues. Germline assignment: CDR1 SGHVS and CDR2 FQNEAQ. CDR3 amino acids: CASSLVWVSETQYF. CDR3 DNA: TGTGCCAGCAGCTTAGTGTGGGTCTCCGAGACCCAGTACTTC.

This clonotype was counted a few times. The chain carries TRBV18 and TRBJ2-7; 7 bases match TRBD1. Trimming at V came to 2 bases and at J to 0 bases, leaving 7 bases not matched to a gene. The CDR3 consists of 16 residues. Germline CDR1 and CDR2: KGHSH and LQKENI. CDR3 coding DNA: TGTGCCAGCTCACCAATGCCAGGGACAGCCTCCTACGAGCAGTACTTC. This gives the protein CASSPMPGTASYEQYF.

The CDR3 protein is CASSSGMGGYTF. CDR3 bases: TGTGCCAGCAGCTCCGGGATGGGTGGCTACACCTTC. The J gene is TRBJ1-2, the V gene TRBV12-3 or TRBV12-4, with D hard to call. The V and J ends lost 6 bases and 7 bases respectively, with 12 bases between them. This CDR3 is 12 amino acids long.

This clonotype was observed a handful of times. The chain combines TRBV11-2 with TRBJ2-7; D gene uncertain. This CDR3 spans 16 amino acids. Germline V gene data show CDR1 as SGHAT and CDR2 as FQNNGV. Trimming shortened V by 1 base and J by 0 bases, and 13 bases separated the two germline ends. This CDR3 is CASSLAAGSFSYEQYF. The CDR3 nucleotides are TGTGCCAGCAGCTTAGCGGCAGGCTCCTTCTCCTACGAGCAGTACTTC.

This rearrangement joins TRBV28 to TRBJ2-5; D assignment may be TRBD1 or TRBD2 (5 bases each). This CDR3 has 15 amino acids. V was clipped by 5 bases and J by 5 bases, with 18 bases between them. Germline CDR1 MDHEN, CDR2 SYDVKM. In DNA, the CDR3 is TGTGCCAGCAGTCGAATCCGGGACCTGAGGGAGACCCAGTACTTC. Translating gives CASSRIRDLRETQYF.

This clonotype was observed a few times. The gene calls are TRBV9 and TRBJ1-6; 7 positions match TRBD1. The CDR3 sequence is 14 residues long. V lost 3 bases and J lost 6; bases outside the gene matches: 3. The germline V gene has CDR1 SGDLS and CDR2 YYNGEE. The CDR3 DNA reads TGTGCCAGCAGCGCACAGGGGTCTAATTCACCCCTCCACTTT. It yields the protein CASSAQGSNSPLHF.

The chain has TRBV15 and TRBJ2-7; D is perhaps TRBD2 (5 bases). Germline assignment: CDR1 LNHNV and CDR2 YYDKDF (reference sequence). Trimming shortened V by 1 base and J by 6 bases, and 13 bases separated the two germline ends. The CDR3 spans 14 residues. The CDR3 region has the DNA TGTGCCACCAGCAGAGGAGGGATTTTTTCCGAGCAGTACTTC. Translating gives CATSRGGIFSEQYF. Supplemented by reference TRBV15 and TRBJ2-7, the full variable domain reads DAMVIQNPRYQVTQFGKPVTLSCSQTLNHNVMYWYQQKSSQAPKLLFHYYDKDFNNEADTPDNFQSRRPNTSFCFLDIRSPGLGDTAMYLCATSRGGIFSEQYFGPGTRLTVT.

DNA of the CDR3: TGTGCCAGCAGTTCGTTCGGGGCCCAGTACTTC. Amino acids: CASSSFGAQYF. V and J are TRBV7-9 and TRBJ2-5; possible D gene TRBD2, 5 bases. The V end lost 6 bases, the J end lost 9 bases, and 11 bases lay between the germline ends. Germline V CDR1 and CDR2: SEHNR, FQNEAQ (reference sequence). The CDR3 has 11 residues. Using reference TRBV7-9 and TRBJ2-5 for the parts outside the CDR3, the full variable domain is DTGVSQNPRHKITKRGQNVTFRCDPISEHNRLYWYRQTLGQGPEFLTYFQNEAQLEKSRLLSDRFSAERPKGSFSTLEIQRTEQGDSAMYLCASSSFGAQYFGPGTRLLVL.

This clonotype was detected a few times. V is TRBV10-3 and J is TRBJ2-7; D uncertain. This CDR3 has 15 amino acids. Looked up from germline, CDR1 is ENHRY and CDR2 is SYGVKD. V lost 3 bases and J 0 bases, leaving 12 bases between the germline ends. The DNA of the CDR3 is TGTGCCATCAGTGAAAGACCTGTCACCTCCTACGAGCAGTACTTC. Translating it yields CAISERPVTSYEQYF.

At least ten counts were recorded for this clonotype. The rearrangement uses TRBV10-3 and TRBJ2-5; TRBD1 aligns across 9 bases. The CDR3 has 15 residues. Germline V gene sequence: CDR1 ENHRY, CDR2 SYGVKD. The trim removed 6 bases at V and 6 bases at J, leaving 11 bases unmatched. The chain's CDR3 is CAISAGTGNVKTQYF. DNA of the CDR3: TGTGCCATCAGCGCCGGGACAGGGAACGTAAAGACCCAGTACTTC.

The chain employs TRBV20-1 and TRBJ2-7, with TRBD2 matching over 12 bases. The CDR3 length is 14 residues. Germline V gene data show CDR1 as DFQATT and CDR2 as SNEGSKA (reference sequence). V was clipped by 3 bases and J by 6 bases; unmatched bases: 6. The CDR3 loop is CSASTTSGGLEQYF. The CDR3 DNA reads TGCAGTGCTAGCACGACTAGCGGGGGTCTCGAGCAGTACTTC.

The chain links TRBV3-1 to TRBJ1-1, with D uncertain. The germline CDR1 and CDR2 sequences are LGHDT and YNNKEL (reference sequence). V was cut by 2 bases and J by 6 bases, with 10 bases left in between. The CDR3 has 13 amino acids. The DNA of the CDR3 is TGTGCCAGCAGCCAACTCCGGTCGGCTGAAGCTTTCTTT. This translates into CASSQLRSAEAFF.

This clonotype occurred a few times. The J gene is TRBJ1-2, the V gene TRBV6-2 or TRBV6-3, with unresolved D. CDR1 and CDR2 (germline): MNHEY, SVGEGT. Trimming took 2 bases from V and 5 from J, leaving 9 bases between them. This CDR3 is 13 amino acids long. The CDR3 DNA is TGTGCCAGCAGTTACCAAACTTCTTATGGCTACACCTTC. It is translated as CASSYQTSYGYTF.

This clonotype was seen more than once but under ten times. V is TRBV20-1 and J is TRBJ2-1; D assignment may be TRBD1 or TRBD2 (6 bases each). Between the trimmed V and J ends, which lost 2 bases and 8 bases, there was a span of 19 bases. Germline V CDR1 and CDR2: DFQATT, SNEGSKA (reference sequence). The CDR3 has 15 residues. Here the CDR3 reads CSARPGSSGGDEQFF. The CDR3 nucleotides read TGCAGTGCTAGACCCGGGAGCTCCGGGGGCGATGAGCAGTTCTTC.

The V call is TRBV18, the J call TRBJ2-1; 8 bases agree with TRBD2. CDR3 length: 16 amino acids. V was pared by 2 bases and J by 5 bases, with 8 bases of the junction left unmatched. Germline CDR1 and CDR2: KGHSH and LQKENI. The CDR3 nucleotides read TGTGCCAGCTCACCAAGCATGGGACTAGGCAACAATGAGCAGTTCTTC. This sequence encodes CASSPSMGLGNNEQFF.

V is TRBV7-8 and J is TRBJ2-3; 11 bases line up with TRBD1. The V gene's germline CDR1 is SGHVS and CDR2 FQNEAQ. V shed 2 bases and J 7 bases; nucleotides not matched to a gene: 14. The CDR3 has 18 amino acids. CDR3 amino acids: CASSLSVVWTGGANTQYF. CDR3 DNA sequence: TGTGCCAGCAGCTTATCGGTGGTCTGGACAGGGGGCGCAAATACGCAGTATTTT.

V usage is TRBV2 and J usage is TRBJ2-1; 11 nucleotides align to TRBD2. V trimming: 6 bases; J trimming: 5 bases; junction bases outside the gene matches: 6. The V gene's germline CDR1 is SNHLY and CDR2 FYNNEI. This CDR3 is built from 15 residues. The DNA for the CDR3 is TGTGCCAGCAGGCCGCCGGGACTAGCGGACAATGAGCAGTTCTTC. This sequence encodes CASRPPGLADNEQFF. Filled out from reference TRBV2 and TRBJ2-1, the complete variable domain reads EPEVTQTPSHQVTQMGQEVILRCVPISNHLYFYWYRQILGQKVEFLVSFYNNEISEKSEIFDDQFSVERPDGSNFTLKIRSTKLEDSAMYFCASRPPGLADNEQFFGPGTRLTVL.

This clonotype showed up just a few times. The CDR3 coding sequence is TGTGCCAGCAGCCGGGACAGGGTAACGGATCAGCCCCAGCATTTT. It is translated as CASSRDRVTDQPQHF. This rearrangement joins TRBV12-3 or TRBV12-4 to TRBJ1-5, with 9 bases aligning to TRBD1. CDR3 length: 15 amino acids. The trim removed 6 bases at V and 5 bases at J, leaving 8 bases unmatched.

This sequence joins TRBV7-2 and TRBJ2-3; no firm D call. CDR1 is SGHTA and CDR2 is FQGNSA in the germline V gene. The CDR3 is 14 amino acids. V lost 0 bases and J lost 2, with 6 bases in between. The CDR3 nucleotides are TGTGCCAGCAGCTTAGCTCTAGTCACAGATACGCAGTATTTT. Its protein product is CASSLALVTDTQYF.

Here the CDR3 reads CASRPTGMQETQYF. For the CDR3, the DNA is TGTGCCAGCAGGCCAACAGGGATGCAAGAGACCCAGTACTTC. The chain couples TRBV12-3 or TRBV12-4 to TRBJ2-5; tentatively, D is TRBD1 (6 bases). The CDR3 has 14 amino acids. The ends were cut back, 6 bases at V and 2 bases at J, with 13 bases in the middle.

This clonotype was detected many times. The chain is built from TRBV6-5 and TRBJ2-3; tentatively, D is TRBD1 or TRBD2 (5 bases each). The CDR3 totals 12 residues. Germline V lookup: CDR1 MNHEY, CDR2 SVGAGI. With 8 bases removed from V and 6 bases from J, the gap between germline ends came to 12 bases. The DNA for the CDR3 is TGTGCCAGCGCCAGGGCGGGCGATACGCAGTATTTT. This encodes CASARAGDTQYF.

This clonotype turned up a few times. The J gene is TRBJ2-7, the V gene TRBV7-8, with D unresolved. The V gene lost 4 bases and the J gene lost 0 bases, with 7 bases spanning the gap. The CDR3 length is 13 residues. CDR1 and CDR2 from the germline V gene are SGHVS and FQNEAQ. CDR3 protein: CASSSLRSYEQYF. The CDR3 DNA reads as TGTGCCAGCAGCTCCCTTCGCTCCTACGAGCAGTACTTC.

J is TRBJ2-1 and V is TRBV7-3; 11 nucleotides agree with TRBD1. The CDR3 extends over 17 amino acids. V shed 4 bases, J shed 1 base, and the junction held 6 bases outside the gene matches. Germline CDR1 and CDR2: SGHTA and FQGTGA. In DNA form, the CDR3 reads TGTGCCAGCAGCTGGACAGGGGGCGAGGGGTCCTACAATGAGCAGTTCTTC. Protein product: CASSWTGGEGSYNEQFF.